Listed here are 27 T cell receptor beta chains from one sample, sequenced in a study of tumor-infiltrating lymphocytes in primary liver carcinoma (dated by TCRdb to 2017 to 2019). Reads for this sample came from an Illumina HiSeq 2500. Starting from around 500 ng total RNA, TCRbeta-specific cDNA was produced by reverse transcription with a constant-region primer and ProtoScript II reverse transcriptase. Construction of the TCRbeta libraries relied on three nested rounds of multiplex PCR, following a slightly modified ARM-PCR procedure. The first two PCR rounds used multiplex TRBV1-TRBV30 forward primers with a Cbeta reverse primer, each for about 10 cycles. TCRdb handled the public reads itself, with Q25 trimming in fastp and clone calling in MiXCR, and kept productive beta chains. Each CDR3 protein gets just one entry, which takes the most common genes and DNA from the rows behind it. For this sample there are 99,000 or so distinct CDR3 sequences; 80% to 85% appear just once. Approximately 21% of the sample is taken by the ten largest.

Total RNA and DNA were co-extracted from roughly 18-30 mg of bulk tissue with the AllPrep DNA/RNA mini kit, without cell sorting. The specimen sequenced was liver tumor tissue from sampling region 3. Sample cell subset or site, as interpreted from the label and publication: tumor region T3, left-lateral pole. These receptors were obtained from a man aged 35 to 55 with primary liver carcinoma and hepatitis B virus infection.

This clonotype has ten or more counts. V usage is TRBV7-9 and J usage is TRBJ1-2; D uncertain. The V end was cut by 5 bases, the J end by 14 bases, with 15 bases between. The CDR3 length is 11 residues. Germline assignment: CDR1 SEHNR and CDR2 FQNEAQ (reference sequence). CDR3 coding DNA: TGTGCCAGCAGCCCGGGCCGTGTGGGAACCTTC. Amino acid sequence: CASSPGRVGTF.

This clonotype was picked up many times. The DNA of the CDR3 is TGTGCCAGCAGTATGGCGGAGTATAGCAATCAGCCCCAGCATTTT. Translating gives CASSMAEYSNQPQHF. The chain links TRBV28 to TRBJ1-5; no reliable D call. From germline, CDR1 is MDHEN and CDR2 SYDVKM. V lost 5 bases and J lost 0, with 11 bases in between. The CDR3 spans 15 residues.

On this clonotype itself: As the CDR3 is not closed by the conserved phenylalanine or tryptophan, this likely results from a read error. This chain uses TRBV29-1 with TRBJ2-5; TRBD1 matches 10 bases. This CDR3 comprises 14 residues. V shed 4 bases and J 3 bases; nucleotides not matched to a gene: 5. Germline CDR1 reads SQVTM; CDR2 reads ANQGSEA. The CDR3 coding sequence is TGCAGCGTTGCCTCCGGGACAGGGGAAGAGACCCAGTACTTA. Translating it yields CSVASGTGEETQYL.

This clonotype was found once. The rearrangement joins TRBV6-6 to TRBJ2-1; 9 bases align to TRBD1. The ends lost 0 bases at V and 10 bases at J; junction bases unmatched: 13. The germline V gene encodes CDR1 MNHNY and CDR2 SVGAGI (reference sequence). This CDR3 has 17 amino acids. CDR3: CASSYSVGQGTRNEQFF. CDR3 sequence (DNA): TGTGCCAGCAGTTACTCTGTGGGACAGGGCACACGCAACGAGCAGTTCTTC.

The chain has TRBV30 and TRBJ1-3; no clear D. Germline CDR1 GTSNPN, CDR2 SVGIG (reference sequence). The CDR3 extends over 15 amino acids. Trimming shortened V by 3 bases and J by 2 bases, and 14 bases separated the two germline ends. The CDR3 here is CAWRFDPGAGNTIYF. The CDR3 coding sequence is TGTGCCTGGAGGTTTGATCCTGGTGCTGGAAACACCATATATTTT.

This rearrangement joins TRBV6-6 to TRBJ2-6, with TRBD1 matching 7 bases. This CDR3 is built from 19 residues. With V trimmed by 7 bases and J by 0 bases, 15 bases remained unmatched. Germline lookup yields CDR1 MNHNY and CDR2 SVGAGI (reference sequence). In nucleotides, the CDR3 is TGTGCCAGCATAAAACACTCCGGGACAGCTAACTCTGGGGCCAACGTCCTGACTTTC. Translation gives CASIKHSGTANSGANVLTF.

J is TRBJ1-6 and V is TRBV4-3, with a tentative D call TRBD1 (6 bases). V dropped 4 bases and J dropped 17 bases, with 27 bases sitting between them. The CDR3 is 16 residues long. Germline CDR1 and CDR2: LGHNA and YSLEER. The CDR3 bases are TGCGCCAGCAGCCCCTGGGACATGGGAAGGAATTCACTCATCCACTTT. Translation gives CASSPWDMGRNSLIHF.

Comments on this clonotype: As the CDR3 is not closed by the conserved phenylalanine or tryptophan, this likely results from a read error. The J gene is TRBJ2-3, the V gene TRBV7-9; the D is unclear. The CDR3 is 12 amino acids. Looked up from germline, CDR1 is SEHNR and CDR2 is FQNEAQ (reference sequence). For the CDR3, the DNA is TGTGCCAGTAGCTTAGATGACGGCCCGCAGTATTCT. It encodes CASSLDDGPQYS.

In the case of this clonotype: A read error may produce the germline difference seen at one junction end. J is TRBJ2-1 and V is TRBV14; D could derive from TRBD1 or TRBD2 (7 bases each). The CDR3 loop spans 14 amino acids. Germline V lookup: CDR1 SGHDN, CDR2 FVKESK. CDR3 in amino acids: CANSQGGASRGQFF. The CDR3 DNA reads as TGTGCCAACAGCCAGGGAGGGGCGTCGAGGGGGCAGTTTTTC. The full variable domain, in which reference TRBV14 and TRBJ2-1 provide the parts outside the CDR3, is EAGVTQFPSHSVIEKGQTVTLRCDPISGHDNLYWYRRVMGKEIKFLLHFVKESKQDESGMPNNRFLAERTGGTYSTLKVQPAELEDSGVYFCANSQGGASRGQFFGPGTRLTVL.

Of note for this clonotype: One junction end does not reproduce the germline sequence, and a read error may be involved. The genes are TRBV11-2 and TRBJ2-5; 9 bases agree with TRBD2. CDR1 and CDR2 from the germline V gene are SGHAT and FQNNGV. This CDR3 has 17 residues. CDR3 amino acids: CPSSFGISGSPLETQYF. The DNA for the CDR3 is TGTCCCAGCAGCTTTGGGATTAGCGGGAGTCCTTTGGAGACCCAATACTTC.

The CDR3 loop reads CASSLKGVVEQYF. Here the CDR3 DNA reads TGCGCCAGCAGCCTAAAGGGGGTTGTCGAACAGTACTTC. The V gene is TRBV4-1, the J gene TRBJ2-7; TRBD1 is a possible D gene (6 bases). The CDR3 sequence is 13 residues long. Trimming shortened V by 4 bases and J by 10 bases, and 17 bases separated the two germline ends. Germline loops: CDR1 MGHRA, CDR2 YSYEKL.

This rearrangement joins TRBV5-5 to TRBJ2-1; D is unresolved. There are 16 residues in the CDR3. The germline CDR1 and CDR2 sequences are SGHKS and YYEKEE (reference sequence). The ends were cut back, 6 bases at V and 5 bases at J, with 21 bases in the middle. CDR3: CASIPKAGVVHNEQFF. The CDR3 coding sequence is TGTGCCAGCATCCCCAAAGCAGGAGTAGTCCACAATGAGCAGTTCTTC.

Comments on this clonotype: The junction departs from the called germline gene at one end, perhaps through a read error. The chain combines TRBV4-2 with TRBJ2-6; D perhaps matches TRBD1 (6 bases). The CDR3 is 15 amino acids. Germline CDR1 and CDR2: LGHNA and YNFKEQ. CDR3 protein: CASSRQGSGTNILTF. CDR3 DNA: TGTGCCAGCAGCCGTCAGGGGTCCGGGACCAACATCCTGACTTTC.

This clonotype was seen a single time. One end of the junction fails to match germline, which may point to a read error. The rearrangement joins TRBV11-2 to TRBJ2-1; D is uncertain. The CDR3 consists of 11 residues. The germline gives CDR1 SGHAT, CDR2 FQNNGV. Written as DNA, the CDR3 is TGTGTCAGCAGCTTTGTCAGGAAGCAGTTCTTC. Amino acids: CVSSFVRKQFF. The full variable domain, rest sourced from reference TRBV11-2 and TRBJ2-1, is EAGVAQSPRYKIIEKRQSVAFWCNPISGHATLYWYQQILGQGPKLLIQFQNNGVVDDSQLPKDRFSAERLKGVDSTLKIQPAKLEDSAVYLCVSSFVRKQFFGPGTRLTVL.

Notes on this clonotype: The CDR3 does not close with the conserved phenylalanine or tryptophan, likely indicating a read error. The limits of the CDR3 on the DNA are not certain, so only TCRdb's listed CDR3 is given. The chain has TRBV28 and TRBJ1-1. Counting both end residues, the CDR3 totals 11 amino acids. Germline CDR1 MDHEN, CDR2 SYDVKM. CDR3 residues: CASSLTTEALL.

This clonotype showed up just once. The chain links TRBV6-1 to TRBJ1-5; TRBD1 aligns across 7 bases. Germline trimming cut 7 bases from V and 7 bases from J; bases unmatched to any gene: 13. This CDR3 has 15 residues. CDR1 and CDR2 from the germline V gene are MNHNS and SASEGT. The CDR3 protein is CASNNVDRRGQPQHF. Written as DNA, the CDR3 is TGTGCCAGCAATAACGTGGACAGGAGAGGCCAGCCCCAGCATTTT.

This clonotype showed up many times. V is TRBV28 and J is TRBJ2-4; 7 positions match TRBD1. The V gene's germline CDR1 is MDHEN and CDR2 SYDVKM. CDR3 length: 15 residues. V dropped 5 bases and J dropped 7; count of bases not matched to a gene: 11. The CDR3 loop is CASSLSSTGRNIQYF. The CDR3 DNA reads as TGTGCCAGCAGTCTATCCTCGACAGGGCGGAACATTCAGTACTTC.

This clonotype was found many times. The chain links TRBV5-5 to TRBJ2-1; no clear D. Trimming shortened V by 2 bases and J by 6 bases, and 9 bases separated the two germline ends. CDR1 is SGHKS and CDR2 is YYEKEE in the germline V gene (reference sequence). This CDR3 spans 13 amino acids. The CDR3 loop is CASSFSWVNEQFF. The CDR3 DNA sequence: TGTGCCAGCAGCTTCAGCTGGGTCAATGAGCAGTTCTTC.

The chain joins TRBV29-1 to TRBJ1-1, with D perhaps TRBD1 (5 bases). This CDR3 is 12 amino acids long. The germline gives CDR1 SQVTM, CDR2 ANQGSEA. The CDR3 coding sequence is TGCAGTGTCTCTCAGGGCAAGGCCGAAGCTTTCTTT. Translating gives CSVSQGKAEAFF.

The chain employs TRBV19 and TRBJ2-7; perhaps TRBD2 as D (6 bases). Trimming stripped 11 bases from V and 4 bases from J, with 24 bases between. CDR1 is LNHDA, CDR2 SQIVND, per germline (reference sequence). The CDR3 extends over 15 amino acids. The CDR3 protein is CAYSTGTSSIYEQYF. In nucleotides, the CDR3 is TGTGCCTATAGTACCGGGACTTCCTCGATTTACGAGCAGTACTTC.

About this clonotype itself: Relative to the germline gene, one junction end is altered; a read error may explain this. The chain uses TRBV12-3 or TRBV12-4 and TRBJ1-3; TRBD1 matches 7 bases. The CDR3 has 15 residues. The CDR3 region is CTSSSTGQAGNTIYF. The CDR3 DNA reads TGTACCAGCAGTTCGACCGGACAGGCTGGAAACACCATATATTTT.

Worth noting for this clonotype: It may be a read error: a sequence one base away is much more abundant. V usage is TRBV28 and J usage is TRBJ2-6, with TRBD2 matching over 8 bases. CDR1 is MDHEN, CDR2 SYDVKM, per germline. V dropped 7 bases and J dropped 3; count of bases not matched to a gene: 5. There are 15 residues in the CDR3. CDR3 protein: CASTGGNFGANVLTF. The CDR3 DNA reads TGTGCCAGCACGGGGGGGAACTTTGGGGCCAACGTCCTGACTTTC.

With regard to this clonotype: A much larger clone differs from this one at a single base, so this may be a read error. J is TRBJ2-1 and V is TRBV6-1; D is perhaps TRBD2 (5 bases). Germline values: CDR1 MNHNS, CDR2 SASEGT. The CDR3 is 13 residues long. This CDR3 is CAGSVEAQTEQFF. DNA of the CDR3: TGTGCCGGCAGTGTGGAGGCACAGACTGAGCAGTTCTTC.

Note on this clonotype: Germline is not matched at one junction end, which may reflect a read error. This chain connects TRBV28 to TRBJ2-3; D is ambiguous. This CDR3 spans 15 amino acids. The V gene's germline CDR1 is MDHEN and CDR2 SYDVKM. CDR3 region: CASSRLPQSTDMQCF. As DNA, the CDR3 is TGTGCCAGCAGTCGCCTCCCGCAAAGCACAGATATGCAGTGTTTT.

In the case of this clonotype: Since the CDR3 does not end with the conserved phenylalanine or tryptophan, this likely comes from a read error. This chain uses TRBV5-6 with TRBJ2-7; tentatively, D is TRBD1 (6 bases). Germline-derived CDR1 and CDR2 are SGHDT and YYEEEE. The CDR3 consists of 16 residues. This CDR3 reads CASSLVDRSNSYEQYL. The CDR3 nucleotides read TGTGCCAGCAGCTTGGTCGACAGGTCCAACTCCTACGAACAGTACCTC.

This clonotype was counted once. It may be a read error: a sequence one base away is much more abundant. The chain links TRBV5-1 to TRBJ2-7; D remains unclear. There are 13 residues in the CDR3. Trimming pared 1 base from V and 1 base from J, leaving 6 bases between. The V gene's germline CDR1 is SGHRS and CDR2 YFSETQ. The CDR3 DNA sequence: TGCGCCAGCAGCTTGTTGACGTCCTACGAGCAGTACTTC. Its protein product is CASSLLTSYEQYF.

Details on this clonotype: No conserved phenylalanine or tryptophan ends this CDR3, so it is likely a read error. This chain uses TRBV4-2 with TRBJ2-1, with 10 nucleotides matching TRBD2. Looked up from germline, CDR1 is LGHNA and CDR2 is YNFKEQ. The CDR3 covers 15 residues. CDR3 loop: CASNQFQGTSDEQFL. CDR3 sequence (DNA): TGCGCCAGCAACCAATTTCAGGGGACTAGCGATGAGCAGTTCTTA.